Sequencing of this TCR beta chain was carried out in a study of PD-L1 blockade in urothelial cancer. In the study overall: Median blood clonality was around 0.086, with about 80,000 unique TCRs.

This CDR3 region has 14 residues. Germline V gene data show CDR1 as SQVTM and CDR2 as ANQGSEA. J lost 7 bases, V lost 5 bases, and 10 bases had no gene match. Here immunoSEQ multiplex PCR was the method, and the copy in TCRdb shows in-frame clones only, minus some. Found here are 95,000 to 100,000 clones, roughly 84% of them singletons; the top ten hold more than 1.5%. As to time point: pretreatment peripheral blood. Per patient, between 1 and 8 samples were collected at pretreatment and on-treatment time points. The material sequenced was PBMCs, taken around atezolizumab (anti-PD-L1) treatment. The receptor was isolated from a man aged 60 to 75 with urothelial cancer. This rearrangement joins TRBV29-1 to TRBJ2-2; 7 bases map to TRBD1. CDR3 sequence: CSVRQGEGIGELFF. CDR3 nucleotides: TGCAGCGTTCGTCAGGGGGAAGGGATCGGGGAGCTGTTTTTT.